These 30 T cell receptor beta chains were all obtained from the same sample, sequenced in a study of vaccination effects on CD4 cells after COVID-19. Antigen specificity for these receptors is unknown. Viral peptide pool expansion of antigen-specific CD4+ T cells preceded sequencing in the ViraFEST assay. Isolating CD4+ T cells followed ten to eleven days of culture. In the vaccine recipients, nucleocapsid antibodies were negative and there was no prior SARS-CoV-2 infection. The protocol was immunoSEQ multiplex PCR, while the TCRdb copy is restricted to in-frame clones and leaves out a portion. The data show some 68,000 clones, with roughly 80% seen just once and roughly 4% held by the top ten. Sequenced here: CD4+ T cells from PBMCs cultured with HCoV-OC43 spike peptides, sampled before COVID-19 vaccination. Subset in this sample: HCoV-OC43 spike overlapping peptide pool stimulation. Receptor source: a human donor who received a COVID-19 vaccine.

V usage is TRBV7-9 and J usage is TRBJ1-2, with D uncertain. The CDR3 consists of 12 residues. Trimming removed 1 base from V and 7 bases from J, with 7 bases in between. CDR1 SEHNR and CDR2 FQNEAQ come from the germline V gene (reference sequence). CDR3 amino acids: CASSLGEGGYTF. CDR3 sequence (DNA): TGTGCCAGCAGCTTAGGGGAAGGTGGCTACACCTTC.

V and J are TRBV11-2 and TRBJ2-3; D remains unclear. V was shortened by 1 base and J by 3 bases, with 8 bases between the two germline ends. This CDR3 is built from 14 residues. Germline loops: CDR1 SGHAT, CDR2 FQNNGV. DNA of the CDR3: TGTGCCAGCAGCTTAGCGGAGAGGACAGATACGCAGTATTTT. Translation gives CASSLAERTDTQYF.

The chain couples TRBV3-1 (or the pseudogene TRBV3-2) to TRBJ2-3; 8 bases map to TRBD1. The CDR3 length is 14 residues. Germline values: CDR1 LGHDT, CDR2 YNNKEL (reference sequence). Germline trimming cut 1 base from V and 6 bases from J; bases unmatched to any gene: 3. The CDR3 DNA reads as TGTGCCAGCAGCCAAGGAAACAGGGGGGATACGCAGTATTTT. This encodes CASSQGNRGDTQYF.

The rearrangement links TRBV5-4 to TRBJ1-3; tentatively, D is TRBD1 (6 bases). The CDR3 totals 14 residues. Germline CDR1 SGHNT, CDR2 YYREEE (reference sequence). With 0 bases removed from V and 2 bases from J, the gap between germline ends came to 6 bases. In DNA, the CDR3 is TGTGCCAGCAGCTTGGCAGGGGCTGGAAACACCATATATTTT. Translated: CASSLAGAGNTIYF.

The CDR3 sequence: CASSQTWDSGNTIYF. Here the CDR3 DNA reads TGTGCCAGCAGCCAAACGTGGGACTCTGGAAACACCATATATTTT. The J gene is TRBJ1-3, the V gene TRBV16; the D is unclear. V was clipped by 2 bases and J by 0 bases, with 8 bases between them. This CDR3 contains 15 residues. CDR1 is KGHSY and CDR2 is FQNENV in the germline V gene.

The chain combines TRBV2 with TRBJ2-4; 7 positions agree with TRBD1. This CDR3 is 15 amino acids long. Germline V CDR1 and CDR2: SNHLY, FYNNEI. Unmatched junction bases numbered 10, after V lost 8 bases and J lost 3 bases. CDR3 DNA: TGTGCCAGCGGAGACTACAGGGGAAACAAAAACATTCAGTACTTC. Translating it yields CASGDYRGNKNIQYF.

V gene TRBV11-2 combines with J gene TRBJ2-1; 9 nucleotides match TRBD2. CDR1 is SGHAT, CDR2 FQNNGV, per germline. This CDR3 has 14 residues. V lost 8 bases and J lost 2; bases outside the gene matches: 4. This chain's CDR3 is CASRAGGTYNEQFF. CDR3 in DNA: TGTGCCAGCCGTGCGGGGGGGACCTACAATGAGCAGTTCTTC.

In DNA, the CDR3 is TGTGCCACCAGTGATTCCACCATCCCTAATGAGCAGTTCTTC. The encoded protein is CATSDSTIPNEQFF. The gene calls are TRBV24-1 and TRBJ2-1, with unresolved D. With 2 bases removed from V and 7 bases from J, the gap between germline ends came to 11 bases. The CDR3 runs to 14 residues. Germline CDR1 reads KGHDR; CDR2 reads SFDVKD.

This chain uses TRBV12-3 or TRBV12-4 with TRBJ2-5, with D unresolved. Trimming took 5 bases from V and 1 from J, leaving 2 bases between them. CDR3 length equals 11 residues. The CDR3 nucleotides read TGTGCCAGCAGTCCCCAAGAGACCCAGTACTTC. It encodes CASSPQETQYF.

This chain uses TRBV4-3 with TRBJ1-5; D call uncertain. Between the trimmed V and J ends, which lost 1 base and 7 bases, there was a span of 8 bases. The CDR3 loop spans 13 amino acids. Germline lookup yields CDR1 LGHNA and CDR2 YSLEER. The DNA of the CDR3 is TGCGCCAGCAGCCAAGGCGGGTCCCAGCCCCAGCATTTT. Encoded protein: CASSQGGSQPQHF.

The CDR3 DNA follows: TGTGCCACCAGCAGCCCAGGGGAAACTAATGAAAAACTGTTTTTT. It codes for CATSSPGETNEKLFF. V and J are TRBV15 and TRBJ1-4; D may be TRBD1 (6 bases). The V gene's germline CDR1 is LNHNV and CDR2 YYDKDF (reference sequence). The germline V and J ends were trimmed by 3 bases and 1 base, with 9 bases remaining between them. The CDR3 loop spans 15 amino acids.

This CDR3 is CAWSMGGGREQYV. The CDR3 DNA is TGTGCCTGGAGTATGGGGGGGGGCCGGGAGCAGTACGTC. V usage is TRBV30 and J usage is TRBJ2-7; the D gene is possibly TRBD2 (7 bases). V lost 2 bases, J lost 7 bases, and 15 bases lay in between. The V gene's germline CDR1 is GTSNPN and CDR2 SVGIG (reference sequence). CDR3 length: 13 amino acids.

The chain is built from TRBV20-1 and TRBJ2-3; D unclear. V lost 7 bases and J lost 3, with 5 bases in between. Germline CDR1 is DFQATT and CDR2 is SNEGSKA (reference sequence). The CDR3 runs 10 residues. This chain's CDR3 is CSGKTDTQYF. DNA for the CDR3: TGCAGTGGTAAGACAGATACGCAGTATTTT.

This clone was seen only a few times. J is TRBJ2-1 and V is TRBV12-5; D may correspond to TRBD1 or TRBD2 (6 bases each). The CDR3 consists of 20 residues. V dropped 4 bases and J dropped 3 bases, with 28 bases sitting between them. CDR1 LGHNT and CDR2 FRNRAP come from the germline V gene. In DNA form, the CDR3 reads TGTGCTAGTGGTTACACTCCTGACGGGGGCTCTGTGTTGAACTACAATGAGCAGTTCTTC. Protein sequence: CASGYTPDGGSVLNYNEQFF.

The rearrangement links TRBV2 to TRBJ2-3; TRBD1 aligns across 9 bases. Per the germline V gene, CDR1 is SNHLY and CDR2 is FYNNEI. V shed 5 bases and J 1 base; nucleotides not matched to a gene: 1. The CDR3 sequence is 14 residues long. The CDR3: CASSWTGGTDTQYF. CDR3 in DNA: TGTGCCAGCAGTTGGACAGGGGGCACAGATACGCAGTATTTT.

V gene TRBV6-5 combines with J gene TRBJ2-3; TRBD1 matches at 9 bases. V was pared by 7 bases and J by 6 bases, with 11 bases of the junction left unmatched. The V gene's germline CDR1 is MNHEY and CDR2 SVGAGI. The CDR3 totals 15 residues. CDR3 protein: CASTQQGAPSDTQYF. In DNA form, the CDR3 reads TGTGCCAGCACCCAACAGGGGGCCCCCAGCGATACGCAGTATTTT.

This clone was recorded only once. The chain joins TRBV19 to TRBJ2-5, with D perhaps matching TRBD1 (7 bases). The CDR3 runs to 16 residues. With 4 bases removed from V and 5 bases from J, the gap between germline ends came to 20 bases. Germline-derived CDR1 and CDR2 are LNHDA and SQIVND (reference sequence). CDR3 region: CASSTRGAKGFETQYF. CDR3 nucleotide sequence: TGTGCCAGTAGTACCAGGGGGGCCAAAGGTTTTGAGACCCAGTACTTC.

The gene calls are TRBV7-9 and TRBJ2-7; 7 bases line up with TRBD1. Germline lookup yields CDR1 SEHNR and CDR2 FQNEAQ (reference sequence). The CDR3 totals 14 residues. With V trimmed by 7 bases and J by 1 base, 7 bases remained unmatched. The CDR3 region is CASTRTGWSYEQYV. In nucleotides, the CDR3 is TGTGCCAGCACCCGGACAGGTTGGTCCTACGAGCAGTACGTC.

This clone turned up a few times. The chain joins TRBV7-9 to TRBJ1-5, with TRBD1 as a possible D gene (6 bases). V lost 1 base and J lost 0, with 13 bases in between. The CDR3 has 17 residues. The V gene's germline CDR1 is SEHNR and CDR2 FQNEAQ (reference sequence). The CDR3 protein is CASSLGEGGNSNQPQHF. Here the CDR3 DNA reads TGTGCCAGCAGCTTAGGGGAGGGGGGAAATAGCAATCAGCCCCAGCATTTT.

Only one count was recorded for this clone. The CDR3 nucleotides read TGCAGTGCTAGTACACCCCAGAACACTGAAGCTTTCTTT. Protein sequence: CSASTPQNTEAFF. The chain links TRBV20-1 to TRBJ1-1, with D unresolved. CDR1 DFQATT and CDR2 SNEGSKA come from the germline V gene (reference sequence). The germline V and J ends were trimmed by 3 bases and 1 base, with 9 bases remaining between them. The CDR3 contains 13 residues.

The gene calls are TRBV27 and TRBJ2-4, with a tentative D call TRBD1 (6 bases). CDR1 and CDR2 from the germline V gene are MNHEY and SMNVEV (reference sequence). This CDR3 is 16 amino acids long. Trimming cost V 3 bases and J 2 bases, with 14 bases left between them. The CDR3 nucleotides are TGTGCCAGCAGTTTGGGTCCAGGGGCTCCCAAAAACATTCAGTACTTC. Its translation: CASSLGPGAPKNIQYF.

The rearrangement links TRBV18 to TRBJ2-5, with D perhaps being TRBD1 or TRBD2 (5 bases each). Trimming left V 3 bases short and J 2 bases short, with 7 bases between. Germline-derived CDR1 and CDR2 are KGHSH and LQKENI. The CDR3 runs 13 residues. CDR3 sequence reads: CASSPGTQETQYF. The CDR3 DNA sequence: TGTGCCAGCTCACCCGGGACGCAAGAGACCCAGTACTTC.

The rearrangement links TRBV2 to TRBJ2-3, with 10 bases identical to TRBD2. Germline V gene sequence: CDR1 SNHLY, CDR2 FYNNEI. The CDR3 extends over 15 amino acids. V gave up 8 bases and J gave up 9 bases; unmatched junction bases: 14. CDR3 in DNA: TGTGCCAGCGGGAGGGAAAGCGGGGGGGCCAACACGCAGTATTTT. It codes for CASGRESGGANTQYF.

In DNA form, the CDR3 reads TGTGCCAGCAGCCCACGATCGGGACGGCAAGAGACCCAGTACTTC. Its protein is CASSPRSGRQETQYF. The chain has TRBV7-9 and TRBJ2-5; D might be TRBD1 or TRBD2, each matching 5 bases. The CDR3 extends over 15 amino acids. Germline CDR1 reads SEHNR; CDR2 reads FQNEAQ (reference sequence). V gave up 5 bases and J gave up 2 bases, with 15 bases separating them.

V gene TRBV4-1 combines with J gene TRBJ1-2, with 8 bases aligning to TRBD1. The V segment lost 0 bases and the J segment 7 bases; nucleotides outside the gene matches: 10. This CDR3 is built from 16 residues. Germline V gives CDR1 MGHRA, CDR2 YSYEKL. This CDR3 is CASSQEGVQGVAGYTF. The DNA for the CDR3 is TGCGCCAGCAGCCAAGAAGGCGTACAGGGGGTCGCTGGCTACACCTTC.

This sequence joins TRBV7-8 and TRBJ1-2; weak D call: TRBD1 (5 bases). V lost 1 base, J lost 2 bases, and 11 bases lay in between. CDR1 and CDR2 from the germline V gene are SGHVS and FQNEAQ. The CDR3 is 15 residues long. In DNA, the CDR3 is TGTGCCAGCAGCTTAGAATGGTCAGGGAACTATGGCTACACCTTC. Residues: CASSLEWSGNYGYTF.

This chain's CDR3 is CASSAYGTGGNTGELFF. The CDR3 DNA is TGTGCCAGCTCAGCCTACGGGACAGGGGGCAACACCGGGGAGCTGTTTTTT. V gene TRBV18 combines with J gene TRBJ2-2, with 12 bases that match TRBD1. The length of the CDR3 is 17 residues. Germline V gene data show CDR1 as KGHSH and CDR2 as LQKENI. V gave up 5 bases and J gave up 2 bases; unmatched junction bases: 6.

The chain combines TRBV5-5 with TRBJ1-2; perhaps TRBD1 as D (5 bases). Germline V gives CDR1 SGHKS, CDR2 YYEKEE (reference sequence). The CDR3 loop spans 15 amino acids. V dropped 5 bases and J dropped 4 bases, with 18 bases sitting between them. The CDR3 reads CASSDGGAFSYGYTF. CDR3 nucleotide sequence: TGTGCCAGCAGTGACGGCGGGGCCTTCTCCTATGGCTACACCTTC.

This clone was counted a single time. V gene TRBV19 combines with J gene TRBJ1-3; 12 positions agree with TRBD1. The V segment lost 10 bases and the J segment 0 bases; nucleotides outside the gene matches: 16. The CDR3 extends over 19 amino acids. Germline V lookup: CDR1 LNHDA, CDR2 SQIVND (reference sequence). DNA for the CDR3: TGTGCCACCCTACCCGGGACAGGGGGCCTCCTAGGCTCTGGAAACACCATATATTTT. Translating gives CATLPGTGGLLGSGNTIYF.

The gene calls are TRBV7-2 and TRBJ2-7; 9 nucleotides match TRBD1. Germline V gene sequence: CDR1 SGHTA, CDR2 FQGNSA. The CDR3 loop spans 13 amino acids. Losses at the gene ends were 3 bases for V and 8 bases for J; bases not matched to a gene: 5. Written as DNA, the CDR3 is TGTGCCAGCAGCTTGCAACAGGGGGCACAGCAGTACGTC. Translated: CASSLQQGAQQYV.